These T cell receptor beta chains were read from a single sample in a study of regulatory T cells in long-lasting Graves disease. TCRdb independently ran MiXCR on the multiplex PCR reads; one entry per CDR3 protein. Of about 400,000 distinct CDR3 sequences listed, 15% to 17% are singletons. The sample here was peripheral blood mononuclear cells (PBMCs), taken at new diagnosis, from a patient treated with antithyroid drugs. The origin of the receptors is a female donor with Graves disease. The CDR3 runs from the conserved cysteine through the conserved F or W. D genes are given only for firm matches. Not all rows give a size; the values are once, few, many and, for expanded clones, a class.

>TRBV11-3|many|TRBJ2-5|NA
TGTGCCAGCAGCTTAGAGGAGCACGAGACCCAGTACTTC
CASSLEEHETQYF
>TRBV28|many|TRBJ2-7|NA
TGTGCCAGCAGTTTGGTAAGAAGCGGTACCTACGAGCAGTACTTC
CASSLVRSGTYEQYF
>TRBV2|NA|TRBJ1-6|TRBD1
TGTGCCAGCAGCGCTTACCCGGGACAGGGGCGCGCCTCACCCCTCCACTTT
CASSAYPGQGRASPLHF
>TRBV11-3|NA|TRBJ2-4|NA
TGTGCCAGCAGCCCACAGACAGTAAACATTCAGTACTTC
CASSPQTVNIQYF
>TRBV5-1|many|TRBJ1-2|TRBD1
TGCGCCAGCAGCTTGTCGGACAGGGCAGCCTATGGCTACACCTTC
CASSLSDRAAYGYTF
>TRBV7-2|NA|TRBJ1-2|NA
TGTGCCAGCAGCAAGATACAGACGTCTAACTATGGCTACACCTTC
CASSKIQTSNYGYTF
>TRBV27|many|TRBJ2-3|NA
TGTGCCAGCAGTGTTAGGATAGCAGATACGCAGTATTTT
CASSVRIADTQYF
>TRBV20-1|many|TRBJ1-1|NA
TGCAGTGCTAGGGTAAAAGCAGGAACTGAAGCTTTCTTT
CSARVKAGTEAFF
>TRBV6-1|many|TRBJ1-3|NA
TGTGCCAGCAGTGAAGCTCCAGACCTCTCTGGAAACACCATATATTTT
CASSEAPDLSGNTIYF
>TRBV29-1|many|TRBJ2-7|NA
TGCAGCGCCGAAGGGCAGGCCTACGAGCAGTACTTC
CSAEGQAYEQYF
>TRBV2|many|TRBJ1-4|NA
TGTGCCGTATCCCCCGGGATCGCAACTAATGAAAAACTGTTTTTT
CAVSPGIATNEKLFF
>TRBV7-2|many|TRBJ1-5|TRBD1
TGTGCCAGCAGCTCGCAGGGGGCGGGTCAGCCCCAGCATTTT
CASSSQGAGQPQHF
>TRBV12-5|few|TRBJ2-1|NA
TGTGCTAGTGGTTACCAACGTAGTGAGCAGTTCTTC
CASGYQRSEQFF
>TRBV2|many|TRBJ1-1|NA
TGTGCCAGCAGTGAAGATTGGGGGAGCACTGAAGCTTTCTTT
CASSEDWGSTEAFF
>TRBV27|NA|TRBJ1-1|TRBD1
TGTGCCAGCAGCTACTTCTTAGGGACAGACACTGAAGCTTTCTTT
CASSYFLGTDTEAFF
>TRBV11-2|NA|TRBJ2-5|TRBD2
TGTGCCAGCAGCCACAGCGGGGGACTCCAAGAGACCCAGTACTTC
CASSHSGGLQETQYF
>TRBV19|NA|TRBJ2-2|NA
TGTGCCAGTAGTATAGATCTATACGGGCAGGTCTTCGCCGGGGAGCTGTTTTTT
CASSIDLYGQVFAGELFF
>TRBV4-2|many|TRBJ2-3|TRBD1
TGTGCCAGCAGCCAAGATGACGAGGGGGCGGCAGATACGCAGTATTTT
CASSQDDEGAADTQYF
>TRBV6-2/TRBV6-3|many|TRBJ2-5|NA
TGTGCCAGCAGTTACTCGAGGTCCAGCCAACAAGAGACCCAGTACTTC
CASSYSRSSQQETQYF
>TRBV20-1|many|TRBJ2-7|NA
TGCAGTGCTACCGGCCCCTCGGGGTCGGCACCCTACGAGCAGTACTTC
CSATGPSGSAPYEQYF
>TRBV19|many|TRBJ1-1|TRBD1
TGTGCCAGTAGTTCCAATATAGGACAGGAGAACACTGAAGCTTTCTTT
CASSSNIGQENTEAFF
>TRBV29-1|many|TRBJ1-2|NA
TGCAGCGTTGAAGGTCTAGTCGTGGGAGGCTACACCTTC
CSVEGLVVGGYTF
>TRBV2|many|TRBJ2-2|NA
TGTGCCAGCAGTGATCGCAGGGGAAGGGCCGGGGAGCTGTTTTTT
CASSDRRGRAGELFF
>TRBV18|many|TRBJ1-1|NA
TGTGCCAGCCATAGGGAGCGGAACACTGAAGCTTTCTTT
CASHRERNTEAFF
>TRBV2|many|TRBJ1-5|NA
TGTGCCAGCAGCGCCGGGACTGCCAATCAGCCCCAGCATTTT
CASSAGTANQPQHF
>TRBV6-1|many|TRBJ1-5|TRBD1
TGTGCCAGCAGACGGACAGGGGCGGGTTGGAGCAATCAGCCCCAGCATTTT
CASRRTGAGWSNQPQHF
>TRBV6-5|NA|TRBJ2-2|NA
TGTGCCAGCAGTTGGGGGCCAGGGGAGCTGTTTTTT
CASSWGPGELFF
>TRBV15|many|TRBJ1-1|TRBD1
TGTGCCACCAGCGCGGACAGGGGGGTAACAGAAGCTTTCTTT
CATSADRGVTEAFF